The 32 T cell receptor beta chains below all came from one sample that was sequenced in a study of post-analysis software for immune sequencing data. Every TCR beta cDNA library bore unique molecular identifiers. TCRdb passed the PCR reads through MiXCR, listing each CDR3 protein once. Of roughly 570,000 distinct CDR3 sequences in the sample, around 31% were seen once. Their antigens remain unidentified. Study results and limitations: With TRBV5-6, TRBV5-1 and TRBV20-1 included, about five TRBV segments were more frequent in patients than in controls.

Sequencing was done on a sample of blood. Receptor source: a girl under 18 with multiple sclerosis.

The rearrangement links TRBV29-1 to TRBJ1-2; D is perhaps TRBD1 (5 bases). Trimming pared 8 bases from V and 4 bases from J, leaving 20 bases between. Looked up from germline, CDR1 is SQVTM and CDR2 is ANQGSEA. CDR3 size: 14 residues. The CDR3 sequence is CSCRGEDDPYGYTF. The CDR3 nucleotides read TGCAGCTGCCGAGGGGAAGACGACCCCTATGGCTACACCTTC.

This clonotype was seen only a few times. The chain uses TRBV9 and TRBJ2-3, with TRBD2 matching 8 bases. This CDR3 spans 17 amino acids. Germline assignment: CDR1 SGDLS and CDR2 YYNGEE. V lost 0 bases and J lost 5; bases outside the gene matches: 11. CDR3 residues: CASSVDPLAGSLDTQYF. The CDR3 DNA sequence: TGTGCCAGCAGCGTAGACCCCCTAGCGGGTTCTTTAGATACGCAGTATTTT.

Written as DNA, the CDR3 is TGCAGCGTAGGCCCCACAGGGGACACCGGGGAGCTGTTTTTT. It codes for CSVGPTGDTGELFF. The V and J genes are TRBV29-1 and TRBJ2-2; 7 nucleotides line up with TRBD1. Per the germline V gene, CDR1 is SQVTM and CDR2 is ANQGSEA. The CDR3 is 14 residues long. V shed 6 bases, J shed 3 bases, and the junction held 7 bases outside the gene matches.

This clonotype was recorded once. The chain has TRBV6-5 and TRBJ1-2; 8 nucleotides agree with TRBD1. The J segment lost 2 bases and the V segment lost 8 bases, leaving 4 bases of the junction unmatched. CDR3 size: 13 residues. From germline, CDR1 is MNHEY and CDR2 SVGAGI. CDR3 coding DNA: TGTGCCAGCTCGGACAGGGTGAACTATGGCTACACCTTC. It codes for CASSDRVNYGYTF.

The rearrangement uses TRBV10-3 and TRBJ1-2; the D gene is possibly TRBD1 (6 bases). The length of the CDR3 is 15 residues. Germline assignment: CDR1 ENHRY and CDR2 SYGVKD. Trimming took off 9 bases at V and 1 base at J, with 18 bases between the two ends. CDR3 amino acids: CAIKREQGLNYGYTF. In DNA form, the CDR3 reads TGTGCCATTAAACGTGAACAGGGCCTTAACTATGGCTACACCTTC.

The chain recombines TRBV3-1 with TRBJ1-6; D is uncertain. The CDR3 loop spans 14 amino acids. CDR1 and CDR2 (germline): LGHDT, YNNKEL (reference sequence). V dropped 5 bases and J dropped 13 bases, with 18 bases sitting between them. The CDR3 nucleotides read TGTGCCAGCAGCAGCGGGTTGAATGGGGATCCCCTCCACTTT. It codes for CASSSGLNGDPLHF.

The chain joins TRBV20-1 to TRBJ1-4; no definite D call. V was clipped by 8 bases and J by 0 bases, with 10 bases between them. This CDR3 spans 13 amino acids. Germline V gives CDR1 DFQATT, CDR2 SNEGSKA (reference sequence). CDR3 DNA sequence: TGCAGTTCGGGCCAAGCAACTAATGAAAAACTGTTTTTT. Its protein product is CSSGQATNEKLFF.

This clonotype was recorded at least ten times. This chain connects TRBV5-1 to TRBJ2-7, with D perhaps matching TRBD2 (5 bases). Germline V CDR1 and CDR2: SGHRS, YFSETQ. V was pared by 4 bases and J by 5 bases, with 13 bases between. The CDR3 contains 13 residues. The CDR3 loop is CASSPRGGNEQYF. CDR3 sequence (DNA): TGCGCCAGCAGCCCCCGGGGTGGGAACGAGCAGTACTTC.

This clonotype was seen more than once but under ten times. This chain connects TRBV2 to TRBJ2-5; TRBD1 aligns across 9 bases. The J call is in doubt because the DNA end fits TRBJ2-7 better. There are 12 residues in the CDR3. CDR1 is SNHLY and CDR2 is FYNNEI in the germline V gene. The CDR3 reads CASSYRGREQYF. In nucleotides, the CDR3 is TGTGCCAGCAGTTACAGGGGGCGCGAGCAGTACTTC.

This chain uses TRBV6-5 with TRBJ2-3, with 8 positions matching TRBD2. Germline V gene lookup returns CDR1 MNHEY and CDR2 SVGAGI. V trimming: 2 bases; J trimming: 0 bases; junction bases outside the gene matches: 1. This CDR3 region has 15 residues. For the CDR3, the DNA is TGTGCCAGCAGTTACGGCGGGGGGAGCACAGATACGCAGTATTTT. Translated: CASSYGGGSTDTQYF.

This chain uses TRBV4-2 with TRBJ2-5; no firm D call. V dropped 2 bases and J dropped 2 bases, with 15 bases sitting between them. Germline CDR1 LGHNA, CDR2 YNFKEQ. The CDR3 totals 16 residues. The CDR3 protein is CASSQNWGEIQETQYF. The CDR3 DNA follows: TGTGCCAGCAGCCAAAATTGGGGTGAAATTCAAGAGACCCAGTACTTC.

This clonotype came up a few times. This chain links TRBV6-4 with TRBJ1-2; 7 bases agree with TRBD1. The CDR3 contains 14 residues. CDR1 MRHNA and CDR2 SNTAGT come from the germline V gene. Trimming took 7 bases from V and 5 from J; bases not matched to a gene: 10. CDR3 sequence (DNA): TGTGCCAGCATCCCCGGACAGGCCGGTTATGGCTACACCTTC. Translating it yields CASIPGQAGYGYTF.

V gene TRBV3-1 combines with J gene TRBJ2-7, with D tentatively TRBD2 (6 bases). Germline-derived CDR1 and CDR2 are LGHDT and YNNKEL (reference sequence). The CDR3 has 14 amino acids. V lost 4 bases, J lost 4 bases, and 14 bases lay in between. CDR3 sequence reads: CASSRSEGGYEQYF. CDR3 DNA sequence: TGTGCCAGCAGCCGCTCAGAGGGAGGTTACGAGCAGTACTTC.

There are a few counts of this clonotype. V and J are TRBV7-3 and TRBJ1-2; TRBD1 agrees at 9 bases. The CDR3 totals 15 residues. The V gene's germline CDR1 is SGHTA and CDR2 FQGTGA. Trimming took 6 bases from V and 6 from J; bases not matched to a gene: 11. The CDR3 protein is CASSRLPGQGDGYTF. Here the CDR3 DNA reads TGTGCCAGCAGTCGTCTTCCGGGACAGGGAGATGGCTACACCTTC.

The rearrangement uses TRBV4-1 and TRBJ2-5, with TRBD2 identical over 10 bases. This CDR3 spans 17 amino acids. The trim removed 2 bases at V and 0 bases at J, leaving 6 bases unmatched. CDR1 MGHRA and CDR2 YSYEKL come from the germline V gene. The CDR3 nucleotides are TGCGCCAGCAGCCAAAGGGTACTAGCGGGGTACCAAGAGACCCAGTACTTC. Protein: CASSQRVLAGYQETQYF.

This clonotype was counted only a few times. This chain joins TRBV11-2 and TRBJ1-4; 7 nucleotides agree with TRBD1. Germline values: CDR1 SGHAT, CDR2 FQNNGV. This CDR3 has 16 residues. The V segment lost 5 bases and the J segment 4 bases; nucleotides outside the gene matches: 10. The CDR3: CASSEYDRDLNEKLFF. The CDR3 region has the DNA TGTGCCAGCAGCGAATACGACAGGGATCTTAATGAAAAACTGTTTTTT.

This clonotype has only a few counts. The genes are TRBV10-3 and TRBJ1-1, with 7 bases aligning to TRBD1. V shed 8 bases, J shed 1 base, and the junction held 7 bases outside the gene matches. CDR3 length: 14 residues. CDR1 and CDR2 from the germline V gene are ENHRY and SYGVKD. This chain's CDR3 is CAIGTDRANTEAFF. The CDR3 DNA follows: TGTGCCATCGGTACAGACAGGGCGAACACTGAAGCTTTCTTT.

This chain joins TRBV6-5 and TRBJ2-4, with 9 bases fitting TRBD1. Germline assignment: CDR1 MNHEY and CDR2 SVGAGI. V lost 6 bases and J lost 8; bases outside the gene matches: 8. The CDR3 is 14 residues long. CDR3 DNA sequence: TGTGCCAGCAGCAGGGACAGGGTGAGGCACATTCAGTACTTC. Its protein is CASSRDRVRHIQYF.

The chain couples TRBV19 to TRBJ2-5, with D hard to call. CDR1 and CDR2 from the germline V gene are LNHDA and SQIVND (reference sequence). With 4 bases removed from V and 7 bases from J, the gap between germline ends came to 16 bases. The CDR3 is 14 amino acids. CDR3 coding DNA: TGTGCCAGTAGTACATTAGACAAGACGGGGACCCAGTACTTC. Protein sequence: CASSTLDKTGTQYF.

V and J are TRBV7-6 and TRBJ2-3; 9 bases line up with TRBD2. CDR3 length: 15 residues. Germline CDR1 is SGHVS and CDR2 is FNYEAQ. V dropped 1 base and J dropped 5; count of bases not matched to a gene: 4. CDR3 sequence reads: CASSLVAGDQDTQYF. CDR3 nucleotide sequence: TGTGCCAGCAGCTTAGTAGCGGGGGACCAAGATACGCAGTATTTT.

This clonotype was detected a few times. The chain carries TRBV5-1 and TRBJ2-1; D might be TRBD2 (6 bases). Germline CDR1 SGHRS, CDR2 YFSETQ. Between the trimmed V and J ends, which lost 4 bases and 6 bases, there was a span of 14 bases. The CDR3 sequence is 14 residues long. The DNA for the CDR3 is TGCGCCAGCAGCCCGGGACTGTCGACCAATGAGCAGTTCTTC. It specifies CASSPGLSTNEQFF.

The table lists this clonotype with a few counts. The rearrangement uses TRBV20-1 and TRBJ2-1, with D unresolved. Germline values: CDR1 DFQATT, CDR2 SNEGSKA (reference sequence). This CDR3 contains 11 residues. DNA for the CDR3: TGCGCCTGCCTCCCGGACAATGAGCAGTTCTTC. This translates into CACLPDNEQFF.

This clonotype was counted a few times. The genes are TRBV21-1 and TRBJ2-1; the DNA was not used to check the table's D call, TRBD2. TRBV21-1 is recorded as a pseudogene. This CDR3 has 15 amino acids. DNA for the CDR3: TGTGCCAGTATCTCAACTAGCGGCAGACACAATGAGCAGTTCTTC. It specifies CASISTSGRHNEQFF.

This clonotype was seen more than once but under ten times. In nucleotides, the CDR3 is TGCAGTGCTATCTTCGGACAGATCTCTGGGGCCAACGTCCTGACTTTC. It specifies CSAIFGQISGANVLTF. The chain is built from TRBV20-1 and TRBJ2-6, with TRBD1 as a possible D gene (6 bases). V lost 4 bases and J lost 0, with 13 bases in between. Per germline, CDR1 DFQATT and CDR2 SNEGSKA (reference sequence). The CDR3 is made up of 16 amino acids.

The chain has TRBV19 and TRBJ1-2; D is possibly TRBD1 (6 bases). Trimming took off 2 bases at V and 5 bases at J, with 18 bases between the two ends. Germline V gene sequence: CDR1 LNHDA, CDR2 SQIVND (reference sequence). The CDR3 runs 16 residues. In DNA form, the CDR3 reads TGTGCCAGTAGTATACTGGGACACCTGGGGAAGTATGGCTACACCTTC. The encoded protein is CASSILGHLGKYGYTF.

The chain combines TRBV7-9 with TRBJ1-4, with D tentatively TRBD1 (6 bases). The CDR3 sequence is 15 residues long. Between the trimmed V and J ends, which lost 6 bases and 6 bases, there was a span of 17 bases. Germline V gene sequence: CDR1 SEHNR, CDR2 FQNEAQ (reference sequence). Here the CDR3 reads CASSRGQLGHEKLFF. The CDR3, as DNA: TGTGCCAGCAGTCGTGGACAGCTGGGGCATGAAAAACTGTTTTTT.

This clonotype was counted between two and nine times. V usage is TRBV29-1 and J usage is TRBJ2-1, with 10 positions matching TRBD1. Germline V gene lookup returns CDR1 SQVTM and CDR2 ANQGSEA. The CDR3 consists of 14 residues. The ends lost 8 bases at V and 3 bases at J; junction bases unmatched: 7. CDR3 sequence reads: CSTDRTGGYNEQFF. Here the CDR3 DNA reads TGCAGCACAGACCGGACAGGGGGCTACAATGAGCAGTTCTTC.

V is TRBV5-6 and J is TRBJ2-5; 10 nucleotides align to TRBD2. Germline CDR1 and CDR2: SGHDT and YYEEEE. With V trimmed by 3 bases and J by 5 bases, 4 bases remained unmatched. This CDR3 contains 14 residues. The CDR3 loop reads CASSSPSGGETQYF. The CDR3 DNA reads as TGTGCCAGCAGCTCCCCTAGCGGGGGCGAGACCCAGTACTTC.

In nucleotides, the CDR3 is TGCAGCGTGGTTCAGCGGGAGAGCACAGATACGCAGTATTTT. As protein: CSVVQRESTDTQYF. This sequence joins TRBV29-1 and TRBJ2-3; TRBD2 agrees at 8 bases. The CDR3 loop spans 14 amino acids. The V and J ends lost 6 bases and 0 bases, in that order; junction bases with no gene match: 5. From germline, CDR1 is SQVTM and CDR2 ANQGSEA.

V is TRBV4-1 and J is TRBJ2-5; the match to TRBD2 covers 8 bases. The CDR3 is 17 amino acids. Germline V lookup: CDR1 MGHRA, CDR2 YSYEKL. V lost 4 bases, J lost 0 bases, and 10 bases stayed unmatched. CDR3 DNA: TGCGCCAGCAGCCCCACCTTTAGCGGGGCAAACCAAGAGACCCAGTACTTC. Encoded protein: CASSPTFSGANQETQYF.

The rearrangement links TRBV5-1 to TRBJ1-2; D not certain. The germline CDR1 and CDR2 sequences are SGHRS and YFSETQ. The CDR3 loop spans 15 amino acids. Trimming removed 4 bases from V and 8 bases from J, with 21 bases in between. CDR3 nucleotides: TGCGCCAGCAGCCCGGAGACCATTGGAGATTTGGGCTACACCTTC. This translates into CASSPETIGDLGYTF.

This sequence joins TRBV6-5 and TRBJ2-5; possibly TRBD1 for D (5 bases). Trimming took 3 bases from V and 11 from J, leaving 22 bases between them. Per germline, CDR1 MNHEY and CDR2 SVGAGI. The CDR3 has 15 residues. CDR3 bases: TGTGCCAGCAGTTATACAGGTAGCTCCTACAATGAGCAGTACTTC. Encoded protein: CASSYTGSSYNEQYF.